This is a list of T cell receptor beta chains from one sample in a study of blood T cell repertoires in COVID-19. Some clones are missing from TCRdb's copy, which holds only in-frame ones; the method was immunoSEQ multiplex PCR. This sample carries roughly 250,000 clones, more than 60% of them seen once, and the ten largest clones take around 4.1%. The sequencing input was peripheral blood. The receptors shown here come from a woman aged 35 to 49 with active or convalescent COVID-19. Each CDR3 is given with its conserved first and last residue. The D gene is left open where the match is weak. Some rows have no size entry. The others give once, few or many, or a class for an expanded clone.

j_call: TRBJ1-2
clone_size: -
d_call: TRBD1
v_call: TRBV28
cdr3_aa: CASSLPRTGGYTF
cdr3_nt: TGTGCCAGCAGTTTACCCAGGACAGGTGGCTACACCTTC

j_call: TRBJ2-2
clone_size: -
d_call: -
v_call: TRBV7-2
cdr3_aa: CASSLTSAGELFF
cdr3_nt: TGTGCCAGCAGCCTAACCTCGGCCGGGGAGCTGTTTTTT

j_call: TRBJ2-7
clone_size: few
d_call: -
v_call: TRBV11-2
cdr3_aa: CASSPSVGGEQYF
cdr3_nt: TGTGCCAGCAGCCCTTCAGTCGGGGGCGAGCAGTACTTC

j_call: TRBJ1-1
clone_size: -
d_call: -
v_call: TRBV9
cdr3_aa: CASSVTGNTEAFF
cdr3_nt: TGTGCCAGCAGCGTTACAGGGAACACTGAAGCTTTCTTT

j_call: TRBJ2-1
clone_size: -
d_call: TRBD1
v_call: TRBV6-6
cdr3_aa: CASSYRSDRADEQFF
cdr3_nt: TGTGCCAGCAGTTACCGCTCCGACAGGGCTGATGAGCAGTTCTTC

j_call: TRBJ2-3
clone_size: -
d_call: TRBD2
v_call: TRBV5-5
cdr3_aa: CATQPLAGAGDTQYF
cdr3_nt: TGTGCCACCCAACCCCTAGCGGGGGCCGGAGATACGCAGTATTTT

j_call: TRBJ1-2
clone_size: -
d_call: TRBD1
v_call: TRBV14
cdr3_aa: CASSPRSTGFGYTF
cdr3_nt: TGTGCCAGCAGCCCACGCTCGACAGGGTTTGGCTACACCTTC

j_call: TRBJ1-5
clone_size: -
d_call: TRBD1
v_call: TRBV19
cdr3_aa: CASSRVTGGGNQPQHF
cdr3_nt: TGTGCCAGTAGTAGGGTGACAGGGGGCGGCAATCAGCCCCAGCATTTT

j_call: TRBJ2-1
clone_size: -
d_call: -
v_call: TRBV7-3
cdr3_aa: CASSLRYAGIHNEQFF
cdr3_nt: TGTGCCAGCAGCTTACGCTATGCGGGGATTCACAATGAGCAGTTCTTC

j_call: TRBJ1-2
clone_size: few
d_call: -
v_call: TRBV5-4
cdr3_aa: CASSFNPREGYTF
cdr3_nt: TGTGCCAGCAGCTTCAACCCTCGGGAGGGCTACACCTTC

j_call: TRBJ1-3
clone_size: -
d_call: -
v_call: TRBV18
cdr3_aa: CASSQGQPSSGNTIYF
cdr3_nt: TGTGCCAGCTCACAAGGACAGCCTAGCTCTGGAAACACCATATATTTT

j_call: TRBJ2-1
clone_size: -
d_call: -
v_call: TRBV9
cdr3_aa: CASSPPGGASVGNEQFF
cdr3_nt: TGTGCCAGCAGCCCCCCCGGGGGAGCTTCTGTAGGCAATGAGCAGTTCTTC

j_call: TRBJ2-4
clone_size: -
d_call: -
v_call: TRBV5-4
cdr3_aa: CASSSRGRINIQYF
cdr3_nt: TGTGCCAGCAGTTCTCGCGGTCGGATAAACATTCAGTACTTC

j_call: TRBJ2-2
clone_size: -
d_call: -
v_call: TRBV19
cdr3_aa: CASTLRSEDGELFF
cdr3_nt: TGTGCCAGTACCCTAAGAAGTGAAGACGGGGAGCTGTTTTTT

j_call: TRBJ1-1
clone_size: -
d_call: -
v_call: TRBV2
cdr3_aa: CARTGMREVSNTEAFF
cdr3_nt: TGTGCCAGAACAGGGATGAGAGAAGTGTCGAACACTGAAGCTTTCTTT

j_call: TRBJ1-2
clone_size: -
d_call: TRBD1
v_call: TRBV5-4
cdr3_aa: CASNDVTGPYGYTF
cdr3_nt: TGTGCCAGCAATGACGTGACAGGGCCATATGGCTACACCTTC

j_call: TRBJ1-2
clone_size: -
d_call: TRBD1
v_call: TRBV27
cdr3_aa: CASSFSDRENYGYTF
cdr3_nt: TGTGCCAGCAGTTTCTCCGACAGGGAAAACTATGGCTACACCTTC

j_call: TRBJ2-1
clone_size: -
d_call: -
v_call: TRBV6-5
cdr3_aa: CASSYPRRGDEQFF
cdr3_nt: TGTGCCAGCAGTTACCCCCGCAGGGGAGATGAGCAGTTCTTC

j_call: TRBJ2-3
clone_size: -
d_call: -
v_call: TRBV18
cdr3_aa: CASERRGTDTQYF
cdr3_nt: TGTGCCAGCGAACGGAGAGGCACAGATACGCAGTATTTT

j_call: TRBJ2-1
clone_size: -
d_call: -
v_call: TRBV9
cdr3_aa: CASSVVVNNEQFF
cdr3_nt: TGTGCCAGCAGCGTAGTCGTAAACAATGAGCAGTTCTTC

j_call: TRBJ2-1
clone_size: few
d_call: TRBD1
v_call: TRBV30
cdr3_aa: CASELQGTEQFF
cdr3_nt: TGTGCCTCGGAATTACAGGGGACTGAGCAGTTCTTC

j_call: TRBJ2-2
clone_size: -
d_call: -
v_call: TRBV19
cdr3_aa: CASTDYDTGELFF
cdr3_nt: TGTGCCAGTACTGACTACGACACCGGGGAGCTGTTTTTT

j_call: TRBJ2-5
clone_size: -
d_call: -
v_call: TRBV5-5
cdr3_aa: CASSFTEQETQYF
cdr3_nt: TGTGCCAGCAGCTTTACAGAACAAGAGACCCAGTACTTC

j_call: TRBJ2-5
clone_size: few
d_call: -
v_call: TRBV9
cdr3_aa: CASSVAVIQETQYF
cdr3_nt: TGTGCCAGCAGCGTAGCTGTAATCCAAGAGACCCAGTACTTC

j_call: TRBJ2-2
clone_size: -
d_call: -
v_call: TRBV20-1
cdr3_aa: CSASYQGFPGELFF
cdr3_nt: TGCAGTGCTAGTTACCAGGGTTTCCCCGGGGAGCTGTTTTTT

j_call: TRBJ1-1
clone_size: -
d_call: -
v_call: TRBV15
cdr3_aa: CATSRDRDTAFF
cdr3_nt: TGTGCCACCAGCAGAGATCGGGACACGGCTTTCTTT

j_call: TRBJ1-5
clone_size: -
d_call: -
v_call: TRBV7-3
cdr3_aa: CASSLNRDQPQHF
cdr3_nt: TGTGCCAGCAGCTTAAACAGGGATCAGCCCCAGCATTTT

j_call: TRBJ1-1
clone_size: -
d_call: -
v_call: TRBV27
cdr3_aa: CASSLSRITEAFF
cdr3_nt: TGTGCCAGCAGTTTATCCAGGATCACTGAAGCTTTCTTT

j_call: TRBJ1-1
clone_size: -
d_call: TRBD1
v_call: TRBV3-1/TRBV3-2
cdr3_aa: CASSVYRGQGAATEAFF
cdr3_nt: TGTGCCAGCAGCGTCTACCGCGGACAGGGGGCGGCCACTGAAGCTTTCTTT

j_call: TRBJ2-7
clone_size: many
d_call: -
v_call: TRBV15
cdr3_aa: CATSRGTPTKHEQYF
cdr3_nt: TGTGCCACCAGCAGAGGTACTCCAACTAAACACGAGCAGTACTTC

j_call: TRBJ1-2
clone_size: -
d_call: -
v_call: TRBV6-5
cdr3_aa: CASRGPSRAVDGYTF
cdr3_nt: TGTGCCAGCAGAGGCCCTTCGCGGGCAGTAGATGGCTACACCTTC

j_call: TRBJ1-3
clone_size: -
d_call: -
v_call: TRBV18
cdr3_aa: CASSPSGAGNTIYF
cdr3_nt: TGTGCCAGCTCACCCTCCGGGGCTGGAAACACCATATATTTT

j_call: TRBJ1-5
clone_size: -
d_call: TRBD1
v_call: TRBV19
cdr3_aa: CASSIDPAGGFQPQHF
cdr3_nt: TGTGCCAGTAGTATAGATCCTGCAGGGGGCTTTCAGCCCCAGCATTTT

j_call: TRBJ1-1
clone_size: -
d_call: -
v_call: TRBV28
cdr3_aa: CASGEGGLGMNTEAFF
cdr3_nt: TGTGCCAGCGGCGAGGGGGGGCTAGGGATGAACACTGAAGCTTTCTTT

j_call: TRBJ1-3
clone_size: -
d_call: -
v_call: TRBV15
cdr3_aa: CATSRDISGNTIYF
cdr3_nt: TGTGCCACCAGCAGAGATATCTCTGGAAACACCATATATTTT

j_call: TRBJ1-2
clone_size: -
d_call: TRBD1
v_call: TRBV9
cdr3_aa: CASSIRDRDNYGYTF
cdr3_nt: TGTGCCAGCAGCATCCGGGACAGGGATAACTATGGCTACACCTTC

j_call: TRBJ2-5
clone_size: -
d_call: -
v_call: TRBV2
cdr3_aa: CATEYQETQYF
cdr3_nt: TGTGCCACCGAGTACCAAGAGACCCAGTACTTC

j_call: TRBJ1-5
clone_size: -
d_call: -
v_call: TRBV30
cdr3_aa: CAWSVRGAGNQPQHF
cdr3_nt: TGTGCCTGGAGTGTTCGAGGGGCGGGGAATCAGCCCCAGCATTTT

j_call: TRBJ2-5
clone_size: few
d_call: TRBD1
v_call: TRBV28
cdr3_aa: CASSPLFGTGGLETQYF
cdr3_nt: TGTGCCAGCAGTCCCTTGTTTGGGACAGGGGGCCTGGAGACCCAGTACTTC

j_call: TRBJ2-1
clone_size: -
d_call: -
v_call: TRBV14
cdr3_aa: CASSPSGLEERYNEQFF
cdr3_nt: TGTGCCAGCAGCCCAAGTGGACTGGAGGAACGCTACAATGAGCAGTTCTTC

j_call: TRBJ1-4
clone_size: -
d_call: -
v_call: TRBV7-9
cdr3_aa: CASSFWRQPATNEKLFF
cdr3_nt: TGTGCCAGCAGCTTCTGGCGACAGCCCGCAACTAATGAAAAACTGTTTTTT

j_call: TRBJ1-5
clone_size: -
d_call: -
v_call: TRBV5-1
cdr3_aa: CASSPQGQQPQHF
cdr3_nt: TGCGCCAGCAGCCCGCAGGGGCAACAGCCCCAGCATTTT

j_call: TRBJ1-5
clone_size: -
d_call: -
v_call: TRBV2
cdr3_aa: CASRTGGNQPQHF
cdr3_nt: TGTGCCAGCCGCACGGGGGGCAATCAGCCCCAGCATTTT

j_call: TRBJ1-3
clone_size: few
d_call: -
v_call: TRBV3-1/TRBV3-2
cdr3_aa: CASSPRPTGYGNTIYF
cdr3_nt: TGTGCCAGCAGCCCCCGCCCGACAGGATACGGAAACACCATATATTTT